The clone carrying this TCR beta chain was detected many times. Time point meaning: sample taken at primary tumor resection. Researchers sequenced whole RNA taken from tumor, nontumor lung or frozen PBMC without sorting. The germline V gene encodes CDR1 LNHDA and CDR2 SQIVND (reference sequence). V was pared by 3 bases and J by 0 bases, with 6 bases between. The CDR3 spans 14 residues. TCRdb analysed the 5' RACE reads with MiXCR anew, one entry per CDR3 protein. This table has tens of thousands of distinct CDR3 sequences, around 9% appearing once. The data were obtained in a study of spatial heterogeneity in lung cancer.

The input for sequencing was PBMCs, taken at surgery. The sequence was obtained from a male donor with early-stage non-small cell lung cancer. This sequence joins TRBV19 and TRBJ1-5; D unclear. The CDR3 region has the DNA TGTGCCAGTAGTATTATCCATAGCAATCAGCCCCAGCATTTT. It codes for CASSIIHSNQPQHF.